This entry features one T cell receptor beta chain sequence. The germline V gene has CDR1 SGHDT and CDR2 YYEEEE. Trimming took 3 bases from V and 3 from J; bases not matched to a gene: 3. This CDR3 spans 15 amino acids. This sample was taken from a study of OX40 agonist ivuxolimab in advanced cancers. TCRdb keeps only in-frame clones here, not all; method: immunoSEQ multiplex PCR. The data hold about 86,000 clones, with roughly nine tenths observed a single time. The sample here was CD4+ or CD8+ T cells sorted from blood, taken in a trial of the OX40 agonist ivuxolimab. The TCR originated in an adult with an advanced solid tumor such as melanoma, head and neck, liver or kidney cancer. The chain recombines TRBV5-6 with TRBJ1-3, with 10 bases aligning to TRBD1. The CDR3 sequence is CASSYGTGVGNTIYF. The CDR3 nucleotides read TGTGCCAGCAGCTATGGGACAGGGGTTGGAAACACCATATATTTT.